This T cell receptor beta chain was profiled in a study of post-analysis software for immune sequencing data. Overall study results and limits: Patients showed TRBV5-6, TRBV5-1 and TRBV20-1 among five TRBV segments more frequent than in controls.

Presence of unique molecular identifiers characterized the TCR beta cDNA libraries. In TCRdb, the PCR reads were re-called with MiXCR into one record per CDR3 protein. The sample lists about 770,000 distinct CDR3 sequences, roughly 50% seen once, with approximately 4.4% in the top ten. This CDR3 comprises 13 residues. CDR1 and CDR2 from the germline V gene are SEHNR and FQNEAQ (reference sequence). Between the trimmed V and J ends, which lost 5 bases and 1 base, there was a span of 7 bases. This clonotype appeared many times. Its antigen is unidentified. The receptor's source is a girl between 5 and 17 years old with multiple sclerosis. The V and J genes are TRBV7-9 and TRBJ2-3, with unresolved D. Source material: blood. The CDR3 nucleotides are TGTGCCAGCAGCCAGGACGGCACAGATACGCAGTATTTT. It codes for CASSQDGTDTQYF. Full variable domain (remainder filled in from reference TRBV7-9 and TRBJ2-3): DTGVSQNPRHKITKRGQNVTFRCDPISEHNRLYWYRQTLGQGPEFLTYFQNEAQLEKSRLLSDRFSAERPKGSFSTLEIQRTEQGDSAMYLCASSQDGTDTQYFGPGTRLTVL.